Each of the 6 T cell receptor beta chains below was sequenced from the same sample in a study of T cells after yellow fever vaccination. TCRdb processed the 5' RACE reads anew with MiXCR; each CDR3 protein has one entry. Of a few hundred thousand distinct CDR3 sequences listed, roughly 5.6% were seen once; the top ten hold under 3.5%. The sequenced sample was CD4+ T cells sorted from PBMCs, obtained on the day of the yellow fever booster vaccination. These receptors were taken from a man aged 18-30 years who received the YFV17D yellow fever vaccine.

This clonotype was seen many times. The V and J genes are TRBV7-2 and TRBJ2-7, with 10 nucleotides matching TRBD2. This CDR3 comprises 15 residues. Looked up from germline, CDR1 is SGHTA and CDR2 is FQGNSA. V was clipped by 4 bases and J by 3 bases; unmatched bases: 6. The CDR3 region is CASSSTSGAFYEQYF. The DNA for the CDR3 is TGTGCCAGCAGCTCAACTAGCGGGGCTTTCTACGAGCAGTACTTC.

This clonotype appeared many times. The chain employs TRBV7-2 and TRBJ1-5; D remains ambiguous. Trimming cost V 5 bases and J 1 base, with 9 bases left between them. The CDR3 sequence is 14 residues long. CDR1 is SGHTA, CDR2 FQGNSA, per germline. In DNA, the CDR3 is TGTGCCAGCAGCGGAAGGCACAGCAATCAGCCCCAGCATTTT. Its protein is CASSGRHSNQPQHF.

This chain uses TRBV7-3 with TRBJ2-6; the D gene is possibly TRBD2 (5 bases). CDR1 and CDR2 (germline): SGHTA, FQGTGA. CDR3 size: 17 residues. Trimming took off 5 bases at V and 4 bases at J, with 18 bases between the two ends. The CDR3 spells CASSISRGSVGANVLTF. CDR3 DNA sequence: TGTGCCAGCAGCATCTCCCGAGGGTCTGTCGGGGCCAACGTCCTGACTTTC.

This clonotype was counted a few times. The chain uses TRBV5-1 and TRBJ2-5; 16 positions agree with TRBD2. CDR3 length: 18 amino acids. V lost 4 bases to trimming and J lost 4 bases; unmatched junction nucleotides: 10. From germline, CDR1 is SGHRS and CDR2 YFSETQ. The CDR3 coding sequence is TGCGCCAGCAGCGCAGCCGGGACTAGCGGGGGGGCCGGAGAGACCCAGTACTTC. Its translation: CASSAAGTSGGAGETQYF.

This clonotype was observed many times. The chain has TRBV6-5 and TRBJ2-7, with D possibly being TRBD2 (6 bases). Trimming left V 0 bases short and J 2 bases short, with 11 bases between. Germline V CDR1 and CDR2: MNHEY, SVGAGI. This CDR3 is built from 15 residues. In DNA form, the CDR3 reads TGTGCCAGCAGTTACTCGACGGGGGATACCTACGAGCAGTACTTC. Translating gives CASSYSTGDTYEQYF.

The gene calls are TRBV19 and TRBJ1-1; no firm D call. In germline, CDR1 is LNHDA, CDR2 SQIVND (reference sequence). The CDR3 contains 15 residues. V lost 3 bases and J 4 bases, leaving 15 bases between the germline ends. In DNA form, the CDR3 reads TGTGCCAGTAGTATCACGGGGAGAAGGGTCACTGAAGCTTTCTTT. It translates to CASSITGRRVTEAFF.